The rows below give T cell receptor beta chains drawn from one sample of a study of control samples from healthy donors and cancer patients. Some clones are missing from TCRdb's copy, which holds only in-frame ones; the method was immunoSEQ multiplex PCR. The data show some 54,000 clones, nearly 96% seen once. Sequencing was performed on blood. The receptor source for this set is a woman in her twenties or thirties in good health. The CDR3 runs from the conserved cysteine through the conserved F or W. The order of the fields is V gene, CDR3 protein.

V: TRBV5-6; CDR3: CASTLGGNEQFF
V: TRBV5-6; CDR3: CASAETGSSYNEQFF
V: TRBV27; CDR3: CASSLEVSSGYTGELFF
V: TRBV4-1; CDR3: CASSQEGWRDYNEQFF
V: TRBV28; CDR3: CASTWERGGADTQYF
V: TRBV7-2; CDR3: CASSSTGGVNEQYF
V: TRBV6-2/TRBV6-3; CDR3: CASSYIGYSETQYF
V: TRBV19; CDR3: CATTWDRGSNQPQHF
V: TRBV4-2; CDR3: CASSQRDREYNEQFF
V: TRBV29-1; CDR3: CSVETGSNTEAFF
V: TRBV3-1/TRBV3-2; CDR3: CASSQRTSGIKTRGYNEQFF